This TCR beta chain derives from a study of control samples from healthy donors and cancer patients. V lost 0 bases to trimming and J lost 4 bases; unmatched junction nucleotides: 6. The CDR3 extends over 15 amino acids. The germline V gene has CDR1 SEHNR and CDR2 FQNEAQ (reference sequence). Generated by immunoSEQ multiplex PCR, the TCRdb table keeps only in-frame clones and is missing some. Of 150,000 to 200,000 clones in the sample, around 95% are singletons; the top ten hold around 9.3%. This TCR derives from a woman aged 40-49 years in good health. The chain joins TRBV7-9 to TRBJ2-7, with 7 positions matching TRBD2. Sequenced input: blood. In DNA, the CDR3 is TGTGCCAGCAGCTTAGCGGGAGGGATCGGGTACGAGCAGTACTTC. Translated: CASSLAGGIGYEQYF.